Listed here is a single T cell receptor (beta chain). No antigen is known for it. No much larger clonotype is one base removed from it; base qualities were not supplied. TCRbeta CDR3 regions were amplified from genomic DNA by means of the immunoSEQ Assay, a bias-controlled multiplex PCR. The study's processing was this. Within the assay, amplification of reference gene primers was used to estimate how many nucleated cells each sample contained. To quantify the absolute abundance of each unique TCRbeta CDR3 rearrangement, sequence reads were collapsed and filtered. For each sample, productive Simpson clonality was calculated by taking the square root of Simpson's diversity index across productive rearrangements. TCRdb mirrors the immuneACCESS table, restricted to in-frame sequences. Some clones are absent from its copies; in checked studies, under half trace to an unresolved V gene, and the reason for the others is unknown. D and trimming come from the DNA, and the V and J calls and clone size come from that table. The sample data list roughly 150,000 clones, and more than 65% of these were observed just once. The top ten hold approximately 15% of the sample.

The data were taken from a study of blood T cell repertoires in COVID-19 (dated by TCRdb to 2020 to 2022). The study in broad terms: Samples from collaborators originated in the United States, Italy and Spain and spanned both the acute and convalescent phases of COVID-19. The repertoires were released in a freely available public database intended as a resource for research on the immune response to SARS-CoV-2. Deeply sampled blood TCRbeta repertoires from subjects exposed to, actively infected with, or recovered from COVID-19 were included in the dataset. The material from the prospective study consisted of cDNA or gDNA derived from T cells, B-cell-depleted T cells, or PBMCs. Where available, HLA class I and class II types were taken from metadata supplied by the sample provider and were not determined by assay-based typing. Samples came from the ongoing ImmuneRACE study (first 160 participants) plus 1,254 subjects from 6 global collaborators. Sample metadata almost always included a de-identified subject ID, COVID-19 status, age in years and sex. Beyond this particular receptor, the publication reports: Clinical and demographic metadata were provided uncurated, with the amount varying by source and participant.

CDR1 and CDR2 (SEHNR, FQNEAQ) derive from the germline V gene (reference sequence). The CDR3, cysteine through phenylalanine, is 16 amino acids long. The entry retains the CDR3 DNA only, 48 bases that are in frame from base 1. Trimming removed 2 bases from V and 5 bases from J, leaving 13 bases between the germline ends. Whole blood was collected in K2EDTA tubes by collaborating institutions according to the institutions' own protocols. For TCRbeta analysis, collaborators shipped samples in one of three forms: frozen whole blood, isolated PBMCs, or DNA extracted from either of those sample types. The sample was peripheral blood. The receptor chain draws on TRBV7-9 and TRBJ1-6; the best D guess is TRBD1, with 6 bases matching. This clonotype originated in a woman aged 80 or older with acute or convalescent COVID-19. The CDR3 region has the sequence CASSLSVDRDNSPLHF. The nucleotide sequence is given as TGTGCCAGCAGCTTAAGTGTGGACAGAGATAATTCACCCCTCCACTTT. With the portions outside the CDR3 filled from the reference TRBV7-9 and TRBJ1-6 genes, the complete variable region becomes DTGVSQNPRHKITKRGQNVTFRCDPISEHNRLYWYRQTLGQGPEFLTYFQNEAQLEKSRLLSDRFSAERPKGSFSTLEIQRTEQGDSAMYLCASSLSVDRDNSPLHFGNGTRLTVT.